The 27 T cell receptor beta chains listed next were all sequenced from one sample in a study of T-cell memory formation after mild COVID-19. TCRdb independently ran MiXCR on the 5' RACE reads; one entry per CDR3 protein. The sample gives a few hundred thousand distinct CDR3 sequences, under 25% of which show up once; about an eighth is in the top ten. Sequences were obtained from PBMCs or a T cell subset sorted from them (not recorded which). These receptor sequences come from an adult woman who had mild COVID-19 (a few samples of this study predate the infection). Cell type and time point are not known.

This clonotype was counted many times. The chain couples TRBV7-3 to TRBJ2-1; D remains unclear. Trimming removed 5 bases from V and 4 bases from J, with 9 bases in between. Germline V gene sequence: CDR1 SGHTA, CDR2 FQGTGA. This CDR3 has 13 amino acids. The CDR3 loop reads CASSPDGYNEQFF. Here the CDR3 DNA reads TGTGCCAGCAGCCCGGACGGATACAATGAGCAGTTCTTC.

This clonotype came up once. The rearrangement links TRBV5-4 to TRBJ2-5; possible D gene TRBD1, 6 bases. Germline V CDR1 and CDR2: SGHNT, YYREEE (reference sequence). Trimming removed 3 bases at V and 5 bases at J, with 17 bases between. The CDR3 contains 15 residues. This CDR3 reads CASSSKGRGGETQYF. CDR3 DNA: TGTGCCAGCAGCTCGAAGGGGAGAGGGGGTGAGACCCAGTACTTC.

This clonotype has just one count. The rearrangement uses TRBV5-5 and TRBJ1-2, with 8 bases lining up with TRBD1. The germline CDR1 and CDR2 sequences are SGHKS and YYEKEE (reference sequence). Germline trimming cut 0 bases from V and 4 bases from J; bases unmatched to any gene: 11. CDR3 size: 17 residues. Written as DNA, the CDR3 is TGTGCCAGCAGCTTGGATCCTCCGGGACAGGCAATCTATGGCTACACCTTC. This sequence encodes CASSLDPPGQAIYGYTF.

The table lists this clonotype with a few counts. CDR3 residues: CASSWDSNTEAFF. In DNA, the CDR3 is TGCGCCAGCAGCTGGGACAGCAACACTGAAGCTTTCTTT. This rearrangement joins TRBV5-1 to TRBJ1-1, with TRBD1 identical over 7 bases. This CDR3 spans 13 amino acids. Per germline, CDR1 SGHRS and CDR2 YFSETQ. V trimming: 3 bases; J trimming: 2 bases; junction bases outside the gene matches: 1.

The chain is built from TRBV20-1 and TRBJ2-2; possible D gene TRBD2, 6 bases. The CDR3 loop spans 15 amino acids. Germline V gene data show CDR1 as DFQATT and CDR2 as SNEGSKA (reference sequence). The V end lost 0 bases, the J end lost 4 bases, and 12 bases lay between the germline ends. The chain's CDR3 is CSARDAGTVTGELFF. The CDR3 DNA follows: TGCAGTGCTAGAGATGCGGGGACGGTCACCGGGGAGCTGTTTTTT.

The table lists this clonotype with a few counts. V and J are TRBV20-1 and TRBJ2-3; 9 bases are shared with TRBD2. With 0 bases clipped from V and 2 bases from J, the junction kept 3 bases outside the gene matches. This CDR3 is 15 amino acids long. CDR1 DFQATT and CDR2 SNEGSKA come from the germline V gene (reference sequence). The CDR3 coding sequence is TGCAGTGCTAGAGATTGGACTAGCGCCACAGATACGCAGTATTTT. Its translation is CSARDWTSATDTQYF.

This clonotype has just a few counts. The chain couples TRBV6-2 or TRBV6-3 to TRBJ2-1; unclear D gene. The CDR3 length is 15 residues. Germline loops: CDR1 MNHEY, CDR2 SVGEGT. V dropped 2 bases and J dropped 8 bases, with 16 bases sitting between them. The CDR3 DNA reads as TGTGCCAGCAGTTACCGTCCCGCTAGTTTGGATGAGCAGTTCTTC. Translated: CASSYRPASLDEQFF.

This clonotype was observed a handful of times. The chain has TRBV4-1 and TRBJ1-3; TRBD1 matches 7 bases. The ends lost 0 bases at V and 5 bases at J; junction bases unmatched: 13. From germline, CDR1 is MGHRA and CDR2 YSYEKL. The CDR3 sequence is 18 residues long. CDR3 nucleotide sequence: TGCGCCAGCAGCCAAGACCCAAGATTTCCGACAGGGCGAAACACCATATATTTT. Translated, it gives CASSQDPRFPTGRNTIYF.

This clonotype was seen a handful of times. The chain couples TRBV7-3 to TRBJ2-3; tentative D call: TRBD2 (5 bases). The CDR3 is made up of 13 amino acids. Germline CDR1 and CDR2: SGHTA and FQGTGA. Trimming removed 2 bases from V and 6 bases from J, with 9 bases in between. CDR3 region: CASSLRRGDTQYF. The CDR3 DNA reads TGTGCCAGCAGCTTACGTCGGGGTGATACGCAGTATTTT.

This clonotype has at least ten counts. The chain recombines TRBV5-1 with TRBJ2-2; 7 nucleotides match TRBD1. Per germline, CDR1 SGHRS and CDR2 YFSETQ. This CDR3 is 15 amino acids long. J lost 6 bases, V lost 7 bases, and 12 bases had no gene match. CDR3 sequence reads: CASGDGTVTAGELFF. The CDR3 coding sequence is TGCGCCAGCGGGGACGGGACAGTGACGGCCGGGGAGCTGTTTTTT.

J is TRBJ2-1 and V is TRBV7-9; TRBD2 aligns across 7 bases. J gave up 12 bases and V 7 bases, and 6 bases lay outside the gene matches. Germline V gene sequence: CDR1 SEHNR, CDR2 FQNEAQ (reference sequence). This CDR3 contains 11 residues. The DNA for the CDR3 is TGTGCCAGCAATCGGGGGGACCGGCAGTTCTTC. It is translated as CASNRGDRQFF. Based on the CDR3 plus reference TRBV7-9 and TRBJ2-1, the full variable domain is DTGVSQNPRHKITKRGQNVTFRCDPISEHNRLYWYRQTLGQGPEFLTYFQNEAQLEKSRLLSDRFSAERPKGSFSTLEIQRTEQGDSAMYLCASNRGDRQFFGPGTRLTVL.

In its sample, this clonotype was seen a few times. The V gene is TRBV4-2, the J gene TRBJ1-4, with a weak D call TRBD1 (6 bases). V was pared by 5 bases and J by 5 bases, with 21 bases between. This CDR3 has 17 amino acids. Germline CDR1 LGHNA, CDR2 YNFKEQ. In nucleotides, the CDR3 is TGTGCCAGCAGCTACGAGGGGGGCTTCGACGGAAATGAAAAACTGTTTTTT. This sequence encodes CASSYEGGFDGNEKLFF.

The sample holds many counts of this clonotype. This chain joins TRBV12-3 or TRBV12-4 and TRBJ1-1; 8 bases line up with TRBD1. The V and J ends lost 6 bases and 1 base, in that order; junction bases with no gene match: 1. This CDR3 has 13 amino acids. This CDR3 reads CASSRGQNTEAFF. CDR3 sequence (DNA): TGTGCCAGCAGCAGGGGGCAGAACACTGAAGCTTTCTTT.

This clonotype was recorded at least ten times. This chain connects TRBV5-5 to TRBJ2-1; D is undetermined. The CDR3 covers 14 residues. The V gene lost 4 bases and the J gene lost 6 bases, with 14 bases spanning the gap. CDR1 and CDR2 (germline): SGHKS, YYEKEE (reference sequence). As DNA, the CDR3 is TGTGCCAGCAGCCCCGCGTCGGTAACCAATGAGCAGTTCTTC. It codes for CASSPASVTNEQFF.

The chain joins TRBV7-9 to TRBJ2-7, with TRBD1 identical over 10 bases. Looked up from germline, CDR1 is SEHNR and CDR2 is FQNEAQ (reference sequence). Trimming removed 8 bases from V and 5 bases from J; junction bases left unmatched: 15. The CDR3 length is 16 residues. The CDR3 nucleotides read TGTGCCAGCGTCTCCCGCCCGGGACAGGGGACCCACGAGCAGTACTTC. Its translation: CASVSRPGQGTHEQYF.

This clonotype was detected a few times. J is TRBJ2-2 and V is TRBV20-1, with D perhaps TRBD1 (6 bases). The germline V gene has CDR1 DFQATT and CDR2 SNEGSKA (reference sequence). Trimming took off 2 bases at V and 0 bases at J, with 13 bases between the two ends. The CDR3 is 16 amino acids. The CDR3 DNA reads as TGCAGTGCTAGACCTTACCAGGGGCCGAACACCGGGGAGCTGTTTTTT. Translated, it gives CSARPYQGPNTGELFF.

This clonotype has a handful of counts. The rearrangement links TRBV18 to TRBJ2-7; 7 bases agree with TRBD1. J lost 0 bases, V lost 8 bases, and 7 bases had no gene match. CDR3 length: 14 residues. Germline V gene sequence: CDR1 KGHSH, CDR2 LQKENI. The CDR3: CASTGQASSYEQYF. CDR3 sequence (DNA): TGTGCCAGCACCGGACAGGCGAGCTCCTACGAGCAGTACTTC.

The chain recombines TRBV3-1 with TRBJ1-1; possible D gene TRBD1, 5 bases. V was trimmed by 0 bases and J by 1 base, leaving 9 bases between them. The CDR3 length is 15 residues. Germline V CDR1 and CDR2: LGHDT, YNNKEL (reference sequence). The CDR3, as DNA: TGTGCCAGCAGCCAAGATGGGACGGAGAACACTGAAGCTTTCTTT. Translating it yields CASSQDGTENTEAFF. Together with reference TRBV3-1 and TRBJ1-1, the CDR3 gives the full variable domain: DTAVSQTPKYLVTQMGNDKSIKCEQNLGHDTMYWYKQDSKKFLKIMFSYNNKELIINETVPNRFSPKSPDKAHLNLHINSLELGDSAVYFCASSQDGTENTEAFFGQGTRLTVV.

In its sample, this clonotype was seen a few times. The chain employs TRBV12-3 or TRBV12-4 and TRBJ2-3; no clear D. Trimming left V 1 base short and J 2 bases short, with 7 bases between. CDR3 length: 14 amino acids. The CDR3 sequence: CASSLVPTTDTQYF. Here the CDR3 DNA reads TGTGCCAGCAGTTTAGTCCCCACCACAGATACGCAGTATTTT.

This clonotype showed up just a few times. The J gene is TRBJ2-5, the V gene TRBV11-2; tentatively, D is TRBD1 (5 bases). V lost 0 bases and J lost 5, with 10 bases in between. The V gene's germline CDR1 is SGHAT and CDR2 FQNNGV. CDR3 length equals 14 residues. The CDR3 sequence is CASSLEGARETQYF. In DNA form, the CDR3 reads TGTGCCAGCAGCTTAGAAGGGGCGCGGGAGACCCAGTACTTC.

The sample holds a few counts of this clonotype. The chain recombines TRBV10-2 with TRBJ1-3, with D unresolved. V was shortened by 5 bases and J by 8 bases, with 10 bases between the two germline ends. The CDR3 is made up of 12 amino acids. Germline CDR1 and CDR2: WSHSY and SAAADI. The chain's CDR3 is CASSLPADTIYF. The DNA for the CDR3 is TGCGCCAGCAGTCTCCCGGCGGACACCATATATTTT.

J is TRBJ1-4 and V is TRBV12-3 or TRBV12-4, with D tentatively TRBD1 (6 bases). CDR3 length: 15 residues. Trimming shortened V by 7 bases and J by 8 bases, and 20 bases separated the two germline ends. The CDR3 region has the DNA TGTGCCAGCACCCCCGGGTGGGGGCGCGGGGAAAAACTGTTTTTT. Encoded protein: CASTPGWGRGEKLFF.

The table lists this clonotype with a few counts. The CDR3: CATSDSRGNFYGYTF. The CDR3 DNA is TGTGCCACCAGTGATTCTCGCGGGAACTTCTATGGCTACACCTTC. The chain employs TRBV24-1 and TRBJ1-2; D remains ambiguous. Germline values: CDR1 KGHDR, CDR2 SFDVKD. V was shortened by 2 bases and J by 4 bases, with 13 bases between the two germline ends. This CDR3 contains 15 residues.

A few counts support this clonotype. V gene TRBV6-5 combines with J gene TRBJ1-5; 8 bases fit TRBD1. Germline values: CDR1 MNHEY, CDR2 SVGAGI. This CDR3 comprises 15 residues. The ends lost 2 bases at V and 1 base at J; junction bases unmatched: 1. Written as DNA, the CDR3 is TGTGCCAGCAGTTACGGACAGGGAAGCAATCAGCCCCAGCATTTT. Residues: CASSYGQGSNQPQHF.

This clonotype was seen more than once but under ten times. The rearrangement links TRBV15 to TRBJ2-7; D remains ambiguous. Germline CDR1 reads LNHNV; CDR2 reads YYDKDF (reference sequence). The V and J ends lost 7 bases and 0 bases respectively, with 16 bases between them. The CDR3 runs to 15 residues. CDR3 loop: CATTEGGKSSYEQYF. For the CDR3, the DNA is TGTGCCACCACCGAAGGCGGTAAGAGCTCCTACGAGCAGTACTTC.

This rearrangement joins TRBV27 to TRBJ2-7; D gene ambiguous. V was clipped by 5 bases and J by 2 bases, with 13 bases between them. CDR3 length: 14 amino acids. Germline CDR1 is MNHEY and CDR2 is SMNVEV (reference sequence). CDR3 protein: CASSPWIGPYEQYF. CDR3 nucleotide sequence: TGTGCCAGCAGTCCATGGATTGGCCCCTACGAGCAGTACTTC.

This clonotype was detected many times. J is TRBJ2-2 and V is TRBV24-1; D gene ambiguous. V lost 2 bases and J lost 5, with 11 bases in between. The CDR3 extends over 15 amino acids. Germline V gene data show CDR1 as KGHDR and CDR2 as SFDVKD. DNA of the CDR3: TGTGCCACCAGTGATTCGGAGACTGTAACCGGGGAGCTGTTTTTT. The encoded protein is CATSDSETVTGELFF.